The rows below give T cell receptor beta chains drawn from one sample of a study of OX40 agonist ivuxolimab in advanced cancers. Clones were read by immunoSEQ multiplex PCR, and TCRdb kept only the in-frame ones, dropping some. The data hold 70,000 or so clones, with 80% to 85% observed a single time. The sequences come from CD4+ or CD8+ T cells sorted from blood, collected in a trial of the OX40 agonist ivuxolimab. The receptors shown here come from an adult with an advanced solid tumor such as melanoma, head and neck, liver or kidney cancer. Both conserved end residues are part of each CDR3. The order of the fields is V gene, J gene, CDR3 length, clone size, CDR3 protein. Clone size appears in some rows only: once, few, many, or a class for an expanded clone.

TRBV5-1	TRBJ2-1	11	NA	CASSFQGQQFF
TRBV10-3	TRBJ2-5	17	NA	CAISVSPTGPSLETQYF
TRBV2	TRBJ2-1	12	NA	CASSLGERGQFF
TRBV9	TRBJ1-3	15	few	CASSERGRPGNTIYF
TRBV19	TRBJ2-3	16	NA	CASSILGGGKTDTQYF
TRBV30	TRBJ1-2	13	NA	CAWASGQTYGYTF
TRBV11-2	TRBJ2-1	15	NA	CASSPRTGGMDEQFF
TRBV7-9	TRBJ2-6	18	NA	CASSLGQGESSGANVLTF
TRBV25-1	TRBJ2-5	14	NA	CASSETGYQETQYF
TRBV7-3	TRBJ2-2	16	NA	CASSFAGGSNTGELFF
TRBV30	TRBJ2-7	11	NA	CAWAAGYEQYF
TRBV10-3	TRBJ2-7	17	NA	CAATGGLAGDSSYEQYF
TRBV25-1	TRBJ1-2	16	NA	CASSALGGTSKSGYTF
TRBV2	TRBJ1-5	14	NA	CASRDKGANQPQHF
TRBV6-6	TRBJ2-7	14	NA	CASSYSSSGMEQYF
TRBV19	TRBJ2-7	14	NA	CASSTGTGPYEQYF
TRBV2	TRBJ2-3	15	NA	CATSGLAGATDTQYF
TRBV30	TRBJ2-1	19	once	CAWSGGSGGSIVPYNEQFF
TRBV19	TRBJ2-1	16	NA	CAKPRTSGGGYNEQFF
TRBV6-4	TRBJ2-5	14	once	CASSVRGGQETQYF
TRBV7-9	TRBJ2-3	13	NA	CASSLEQGGTQYF
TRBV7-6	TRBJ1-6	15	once	CASSWVEGGGSPLHF
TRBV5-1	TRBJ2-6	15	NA	CASSSAGSGANVLTF
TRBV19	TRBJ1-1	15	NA	CASSTRTGMDTEAFF
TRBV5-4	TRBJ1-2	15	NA	CASSSNSGQGGGYTF
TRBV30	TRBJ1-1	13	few	CAWQGQRNTEAFF
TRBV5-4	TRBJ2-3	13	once	CASSLEVEDTQYF
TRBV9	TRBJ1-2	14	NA	CASSGGTGNYGYTF
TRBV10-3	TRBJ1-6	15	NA	CAISEGNREHSPLHF
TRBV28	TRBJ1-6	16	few	CASSLGTGSTGSPLHF
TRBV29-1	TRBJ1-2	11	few	CSVVGEGGYTF
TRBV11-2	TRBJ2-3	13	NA	CASSREAPDTQYF
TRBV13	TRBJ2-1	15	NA	CASRGSGGAYNEQFF
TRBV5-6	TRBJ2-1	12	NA	CASSLVGGAEFF
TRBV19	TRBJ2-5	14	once	CASKGKGVAETQYF
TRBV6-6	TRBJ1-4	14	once	CASGFMGGNEKLFF
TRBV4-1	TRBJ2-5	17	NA	CASSQDPPRGSGETQYF
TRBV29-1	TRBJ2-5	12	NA	CSVASLWGTQYF
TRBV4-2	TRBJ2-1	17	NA	CASSPRPGGSSYNEQFF
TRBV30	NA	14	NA	CAWDLRGIYGEQYF
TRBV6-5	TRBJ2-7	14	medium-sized	CASSYRRSSYEQYF
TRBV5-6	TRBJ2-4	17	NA	CASSLEFGQDRGNIQYF